The 2 T cell receptor beta chains reported below all come from one sample, sequenced in a study of cytomegalovirus exposure and HLA in healthy donors. Both 60 Vbeta primers and 13 Jbeta primers went into the PCR. Measured with immunoSEQ multiplex PCR; TCRdb has only the in-frame clones, and not every one. The listing contains approximately 30,000 clones. Sequenced input: PBMCs. These receptors originate from a man in his forties in good health and CMV-seronegative.

The V call is TRBV4-3, the J call TRBJ1-2, with 10 bases that match TRBD1. There are 15 residues in the CDR3. Germline loops: CDR1 LGHNA, CDR2 YSLEER. With V trimmed by 4 bases and J by 8 bases, 10 bases remained unmatched. CDR3 residues: CASSPNLRTGGGYTF. The CDR3 bases are TGCGCCAGCAGCCCCAACTTAAGGACAGGGGGAGGCTACACCTTC.

The V call is TRBV19, the J call TRBJ2-3; D might be TRBD1 (6 bases). Per germline, CDR1 LNHDA and CDR2 SQIVND (reference sequence). The length of the CDR3 is 14 residues. V lost 5 bases and J lost 2, with 11 bases in between. The CDR3, as DNA: TGTGCCAGTAGTCCCCTGGGGGCCACAGATACGCAGTATTTT. As protein: CASSPLGATDTQYF.